Shown below are 2 T cell receptor beta chains from a single sample sequenced in a study of blood T cells in healthy people across ages. The second PCR ran roughly 7 to 12 cycles with a sample-barcoded 5' primer and J-beta primers. In TCRdb, the 5' RACE reads were re-called with MiXCR into one record per CDR3 protein. The sample lists about 1.6 million distinct CDR3 sequences; almost 35% were seen once. The specimen sequenced was blood. These receptors were taken from a woman aged 25 to 39 in good health.

This clonotype turned up a few times. The CDR3 protein is CASSYGDATFF. CDR3 bases: TGTGCCAGCAGTTACGGGGACGCCACGTTCTTC. This chain uses TRBV6-5 with TRBJ2-1; D may be TRBD1 or TRBD2 (5 bases each). Trimming pared 2 bases from V and 15 bases from J, leaving 11 bases between. Germline V CDR1 and CDR2: MNHEY, SVGAGI. CDR3 length: 11 amino acids.

V gene TRBV6-2 or TRBV6-3 combines with J gene TRBJ2-7, with D possibly being TRBD1 or TRBD2 (6 bases each). The germline V gene has CDR1 MNHEY and CDR2 SVGEGT. V was trimmed by 2 bases and J by 3 bases, leaving 11 bases between them. This CDR3 comprises 14 residues. CDR3 amino acids: CASSYPGAIYEQYF. The CDR3 DNA is TGTGCCAGCAGTTACCCGGGGGCTATCTACGAGCAGTACTTC.